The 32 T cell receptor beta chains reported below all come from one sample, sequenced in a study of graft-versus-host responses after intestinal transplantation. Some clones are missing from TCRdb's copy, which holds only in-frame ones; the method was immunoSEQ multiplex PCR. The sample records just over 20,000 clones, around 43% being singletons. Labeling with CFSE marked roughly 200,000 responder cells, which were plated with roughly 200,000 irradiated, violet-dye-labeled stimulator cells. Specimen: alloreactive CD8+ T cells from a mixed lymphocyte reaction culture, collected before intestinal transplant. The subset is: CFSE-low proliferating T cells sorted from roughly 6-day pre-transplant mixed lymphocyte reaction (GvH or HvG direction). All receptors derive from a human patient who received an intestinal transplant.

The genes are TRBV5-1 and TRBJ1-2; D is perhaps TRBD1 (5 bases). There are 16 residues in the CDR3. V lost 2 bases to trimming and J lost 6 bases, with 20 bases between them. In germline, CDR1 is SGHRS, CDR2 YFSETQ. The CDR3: CASSFGGVPDVDGYTF. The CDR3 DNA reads TGCGCCAGCAGCTTTGGGGGGGTTCCGGACGTCGATGGCTACACCTTC. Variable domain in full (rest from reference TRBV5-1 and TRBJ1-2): KAGVTQTPRYLIKTRGQQVTLSCSPISGHRSVSWYQQTPGQGLQFLFEYFSETQRNKGNFPGRFSGRQFSNSRSEMNVSTLELGDSALYLCASSFGGVPDVDGYTFGSGTRLTVV.

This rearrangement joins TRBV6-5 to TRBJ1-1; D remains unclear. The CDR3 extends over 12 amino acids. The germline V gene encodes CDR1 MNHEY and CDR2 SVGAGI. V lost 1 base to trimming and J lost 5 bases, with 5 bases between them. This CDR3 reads CASSYLGTEAFF. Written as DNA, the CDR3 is TGTGCCAGCAGTTACTTAGGGACTGAAGCTTTCTTT.

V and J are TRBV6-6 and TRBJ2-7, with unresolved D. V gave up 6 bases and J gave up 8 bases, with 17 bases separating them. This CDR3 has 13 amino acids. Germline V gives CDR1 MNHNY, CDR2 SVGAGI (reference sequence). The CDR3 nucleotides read TGTGCCAGCAGCCGTGACGCCACATTCAAGCAGTACTTC. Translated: CASSRDATFKQYF.

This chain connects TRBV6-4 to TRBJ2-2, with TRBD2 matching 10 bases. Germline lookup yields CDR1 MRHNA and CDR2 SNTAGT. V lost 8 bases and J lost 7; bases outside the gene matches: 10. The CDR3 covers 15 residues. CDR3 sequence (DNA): TGTGCCAGCGGGCGTCTAGCGGGAGTAGACGGGGAGCTGTTTTTT. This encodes CASGRLAGVDGELFF.

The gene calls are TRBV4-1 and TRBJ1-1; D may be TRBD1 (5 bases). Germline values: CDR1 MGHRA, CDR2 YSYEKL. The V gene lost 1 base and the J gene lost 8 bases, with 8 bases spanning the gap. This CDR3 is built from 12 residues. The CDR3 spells CASSQGGGEAFF. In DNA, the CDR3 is TGCGCCAGCAGCCAAGGGGGGGGAGAAGCTTTCTTT.

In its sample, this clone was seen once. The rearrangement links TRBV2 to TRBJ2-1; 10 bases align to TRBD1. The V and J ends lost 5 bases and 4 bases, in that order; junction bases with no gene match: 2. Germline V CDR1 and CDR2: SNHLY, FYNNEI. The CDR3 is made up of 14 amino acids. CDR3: CASSSGQGYNEQFF. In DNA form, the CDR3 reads TGTGCCAGCAGTTCGGGACAGGGGTACAATGAGCAGTTCTTC. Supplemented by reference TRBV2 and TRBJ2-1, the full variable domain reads EPEVTQTPSHQVTQMGQEVILRCVPISNHLYFYWYRQILGQKVEFLVSFYNNEISEKSEIFDDQFSVERPDGSNFTLKIRSTKLEDSAMYFCASSSGQGYNEQFFGPGTRLTVL.

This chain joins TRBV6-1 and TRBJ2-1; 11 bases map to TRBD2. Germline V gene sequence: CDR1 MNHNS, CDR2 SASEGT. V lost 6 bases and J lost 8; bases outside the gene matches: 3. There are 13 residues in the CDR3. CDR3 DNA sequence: TGTGCCAGCAGGACTAGCGGGACCGATGAGCAGTTCTTC. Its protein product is CASRTSGTDEQFF.

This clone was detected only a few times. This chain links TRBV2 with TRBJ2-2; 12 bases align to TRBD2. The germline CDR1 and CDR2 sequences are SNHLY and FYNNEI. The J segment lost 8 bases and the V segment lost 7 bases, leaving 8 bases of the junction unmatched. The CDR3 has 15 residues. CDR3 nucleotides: TGTGCCAGCATCTCGGGACTAGCGGGTAATGGGGAGCTGTTTTTT. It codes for CASISGLAGNGELFF.

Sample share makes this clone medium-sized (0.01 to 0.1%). The CDR3, as DNA: TGTGCCAGCGCCCTCCCGGGAGTTACTATCTACGAGCAGTACTTC. Its translation: CASALPGVTIYEQYF. The chain joins TRBV5-8 to TRBJ2-7; possibly TRBD2 for D (6 bases). Per germline, CDR1 SGHTS and CDR2 YDEGEE. Trimming pared 7 bases from V and 3 bases from J, leaving 20 bases between. CDR3 length equals 15 residues.

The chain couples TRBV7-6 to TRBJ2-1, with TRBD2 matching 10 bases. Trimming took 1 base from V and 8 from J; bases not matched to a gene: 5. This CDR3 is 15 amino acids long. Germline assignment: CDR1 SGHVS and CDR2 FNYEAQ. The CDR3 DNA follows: TGTGCCAGCAGCTTAGGCGGGACTAGCGTCGATGAGCAGTTCTTC. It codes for CASSLGGTSVDEQFF. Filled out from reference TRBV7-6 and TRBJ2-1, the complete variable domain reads GAGVSQSPRYKVTKRGQDVALRCDPISGHVSLYWYRQALGQGPEFLTYFNYEAQQDKSGLPNDRFSAERPEGSISTLTIQRTEQRDSAMYRCASSLGGTSVDEQFFGPGTRLTVL.

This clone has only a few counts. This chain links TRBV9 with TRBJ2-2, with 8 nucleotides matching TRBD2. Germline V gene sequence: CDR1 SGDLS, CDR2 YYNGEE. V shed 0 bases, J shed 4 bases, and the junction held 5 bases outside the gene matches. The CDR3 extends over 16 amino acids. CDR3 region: CASSVGGTRSTGELFF. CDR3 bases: TGTGCCAGCAGCGTAGGCGGGACTAGGAGCACCGGGGAGCTGTTTTTT. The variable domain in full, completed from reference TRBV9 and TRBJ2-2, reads DSGVTQTPKHLITATGQRVTLRCSPRSGDLSVYWYQQSLDQGLQFLIQYYNGEERAKGNILERFSAQQFPDLHSELNLSSLELGDSALYFCASSVGGTRSTGELFFGEGSRLTVL.

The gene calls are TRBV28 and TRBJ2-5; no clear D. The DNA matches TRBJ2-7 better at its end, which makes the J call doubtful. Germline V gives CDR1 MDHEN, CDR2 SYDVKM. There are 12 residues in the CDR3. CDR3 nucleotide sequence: TGTGCCAGCAGGTCCTGGGCGTACGAGCAGTACTTC. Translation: CASRSWAYEQYF.

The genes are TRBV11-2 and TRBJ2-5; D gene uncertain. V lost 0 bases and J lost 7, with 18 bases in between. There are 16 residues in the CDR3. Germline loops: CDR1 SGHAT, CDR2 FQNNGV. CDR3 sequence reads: CASSLDQAPAWGTQYF. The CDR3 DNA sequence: TGTGCCAGCAGCTTAGATCAGGCACCCGCTTGGGGGACCCAGTACTTC. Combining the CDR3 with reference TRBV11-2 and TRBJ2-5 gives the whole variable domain EAGVAQSPRYKIIEKRQSVAFWCNPISGHATLYWYQQILGQGPKLLIQFQNNGVVDDSQLPKDRFSAERLKGVDSTLKIQPAKLEDSAVYLCASSLDQAPAWGTQYFGPGTRLLVL.

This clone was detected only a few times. The CDR3 protein is CASSTLGGRAADTQYF. The CDR3, as DNA: TGTGCCAGCAGCACCCTGGGCGGGAGGGCCGCAGATACGCAGTATTTT. V gene TRBV5-4 combines with J gene TRBJ2-3; 9 bases align to TRBD2. This CDR3 is 16 amino acids long. Germline V gene lookup returns CDR1 SGHNT and CDR2 YYREEE (reference sequence). J lost 4 bases, V lost 4 bases, and 10 bases had no gene match.

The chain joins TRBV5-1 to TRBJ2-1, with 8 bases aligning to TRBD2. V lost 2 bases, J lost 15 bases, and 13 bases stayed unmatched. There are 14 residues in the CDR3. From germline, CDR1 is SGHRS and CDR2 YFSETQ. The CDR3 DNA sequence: TGCGCCAGCAGCTTCGTGACTAGCGACTCCCGGAGGTTCTTC. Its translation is CASSFVTSDSRRFF.

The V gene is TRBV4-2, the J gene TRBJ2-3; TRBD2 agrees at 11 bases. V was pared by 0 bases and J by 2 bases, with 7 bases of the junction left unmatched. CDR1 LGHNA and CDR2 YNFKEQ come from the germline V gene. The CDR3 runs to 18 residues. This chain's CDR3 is CASSQDPGLAVITDTQYF. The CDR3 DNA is TGTGCCAGCAGCCAAGATCCGGGACTAGCGGTGATCACAGATACGCAGTATTTT.

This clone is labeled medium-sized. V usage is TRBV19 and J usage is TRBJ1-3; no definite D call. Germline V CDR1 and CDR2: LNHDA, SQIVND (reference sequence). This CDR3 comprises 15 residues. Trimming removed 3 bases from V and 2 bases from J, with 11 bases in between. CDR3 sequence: CASSINIFTGNTIYF. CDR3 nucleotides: TGTGCCAGTAGTATTAACATATTCACTGGAAACACCATATATTTT. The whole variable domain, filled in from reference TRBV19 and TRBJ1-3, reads DGGITQSPKYLFRKEGQNVTLSCEQNLNHDAMYWYRQDPGQGLRLIYYSQIVNDFQKGDIAEGYSVSREKKESFPLTVTSAQKNPTAFYLCASSINIFTGNTIYFGEGSWLTVV.

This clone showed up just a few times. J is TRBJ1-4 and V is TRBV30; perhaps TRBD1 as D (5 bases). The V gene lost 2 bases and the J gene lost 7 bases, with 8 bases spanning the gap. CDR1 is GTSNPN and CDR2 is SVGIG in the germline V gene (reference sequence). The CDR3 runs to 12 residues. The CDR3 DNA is TGTGCCTGGAGTCTCCAGGGTGAAAAACTGTTTTTT. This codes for CAWSLQGEKLFF.

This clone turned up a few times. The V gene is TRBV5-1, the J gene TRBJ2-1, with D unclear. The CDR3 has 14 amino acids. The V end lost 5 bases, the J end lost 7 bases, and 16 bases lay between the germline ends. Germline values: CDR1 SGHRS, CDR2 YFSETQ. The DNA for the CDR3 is TGCGCCAGCAGTCCGTTTAAGATAGAAAATGAGCAGTTCTTC. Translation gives CASSPFKIENEQFF.

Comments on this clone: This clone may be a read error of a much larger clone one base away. CDR3 residues: CSSSLIRGTEQYF. Here the CDR3 DNA reads TGTTCCAGCAGTTTGATCAGGGGGACCGAGCAGTACTTC. The chain couples TRBV27 to TRBJ2-7, with 7 positions matching TRBD1. CDR1 and CDR2 from the germline V gene are MNHEY and SMNVEV (reference sequence). This CDR3 contains 13 residues.

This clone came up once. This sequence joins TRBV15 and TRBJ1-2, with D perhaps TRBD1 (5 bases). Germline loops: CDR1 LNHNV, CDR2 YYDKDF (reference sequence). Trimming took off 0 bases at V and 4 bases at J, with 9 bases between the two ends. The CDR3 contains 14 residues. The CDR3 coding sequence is TGTGCCACCAGCAGAGATCCGGGACGCTATGGCTACACCTTC. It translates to CATSRDPGRYGYTF. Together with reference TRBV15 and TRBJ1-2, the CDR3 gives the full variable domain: DAMVIQNPRYQVTQFGKPVTLSCSQTLNHNVMYWYQQKSSQAPKLLFHYYDKDFNNEADTPDNFQSRRPNTSFCFLDIRSPGLGDTAMYLCATSRDPGRYGYTFGSGTRLTVV.

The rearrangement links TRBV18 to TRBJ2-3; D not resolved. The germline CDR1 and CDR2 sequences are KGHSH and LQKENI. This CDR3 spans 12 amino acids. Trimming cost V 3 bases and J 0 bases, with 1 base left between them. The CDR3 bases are TGTGCCAGCTCACCGAGCACAGATACGCAGTATTTT. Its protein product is CASSPSTDTQYF. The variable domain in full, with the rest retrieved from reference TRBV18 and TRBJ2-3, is NAGVMQNPRHLVRRRGQEARLRCSPMKGHSHVYWYRQLPEEGLKFMVYLQKENIIDESGMPKERFSAEFPKEGPSILRIQQVVRGDSAAYFCASSPSTDTQYFGPGTRLTVL.

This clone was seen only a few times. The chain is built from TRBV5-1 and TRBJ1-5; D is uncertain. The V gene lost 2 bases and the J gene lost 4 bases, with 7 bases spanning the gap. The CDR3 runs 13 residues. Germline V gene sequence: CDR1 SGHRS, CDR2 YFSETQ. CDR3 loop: CASSFQGNQPQHF. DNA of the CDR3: TGCGCCAGCAGCTTTCAAGGGAATCAGCCCCAGCATTTT.

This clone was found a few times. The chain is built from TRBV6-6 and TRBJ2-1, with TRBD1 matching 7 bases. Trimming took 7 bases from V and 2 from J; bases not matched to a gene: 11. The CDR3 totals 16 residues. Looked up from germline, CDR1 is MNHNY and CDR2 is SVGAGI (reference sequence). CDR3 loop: CASTTPGQRPYNEQFF. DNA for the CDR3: TGTGCCAGCACCACTCCGGGACAGAGACCCTACAATGAGCAGTTCTTC.

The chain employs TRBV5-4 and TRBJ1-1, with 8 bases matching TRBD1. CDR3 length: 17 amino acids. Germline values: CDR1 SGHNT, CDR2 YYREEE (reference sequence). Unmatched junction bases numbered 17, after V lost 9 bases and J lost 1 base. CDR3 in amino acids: CATAFWTGRFPNTEAFF. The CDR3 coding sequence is TGTGCCACCGCATTTTGGACAGGGCGCTTTCCGAACACTGAAGCTTTCTTT.

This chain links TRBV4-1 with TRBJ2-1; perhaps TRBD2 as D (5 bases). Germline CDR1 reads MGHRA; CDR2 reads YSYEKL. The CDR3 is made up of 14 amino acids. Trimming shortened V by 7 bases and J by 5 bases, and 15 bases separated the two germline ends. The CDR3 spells CASTALLANNEQFF. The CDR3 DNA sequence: TGCGCCAGCACCGCCCTCCTAGCAAACAATGAGCAGTTCTTC.

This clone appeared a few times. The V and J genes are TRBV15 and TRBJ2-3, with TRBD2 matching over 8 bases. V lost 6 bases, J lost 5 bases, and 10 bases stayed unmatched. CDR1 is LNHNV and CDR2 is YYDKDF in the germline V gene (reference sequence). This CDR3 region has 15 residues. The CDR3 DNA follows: TGTGCCACCAGAATGGGACTAGGTGTGGTAGATACGCAGTATTTT. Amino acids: CATRMGLGVVDTQYF. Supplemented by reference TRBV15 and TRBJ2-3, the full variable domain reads DAMVIQNPRYQVTQFGKPVTLSCSQTLNHNVMYWYQQKSSQAPKLLFHYYDKDFNNEADTPDNFQSRRPNTSFCFLDIRSPGLGDTAMYLCATRMGLGVVDTQYFGPGTRLTVL.

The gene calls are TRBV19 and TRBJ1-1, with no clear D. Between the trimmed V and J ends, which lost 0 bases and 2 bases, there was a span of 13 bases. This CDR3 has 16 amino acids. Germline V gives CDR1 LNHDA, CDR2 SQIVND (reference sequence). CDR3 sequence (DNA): TGTGCCAGTAGTATAGATCCGAGGAATATAAACACTGAAGCTTTCTTT. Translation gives CASSIDPRNINTEAFF.

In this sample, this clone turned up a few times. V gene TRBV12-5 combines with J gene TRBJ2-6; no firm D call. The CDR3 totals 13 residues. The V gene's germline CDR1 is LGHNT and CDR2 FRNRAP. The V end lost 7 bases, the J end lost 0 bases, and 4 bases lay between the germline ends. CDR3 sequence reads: CASAPSGANVLTF. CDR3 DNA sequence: TGTGCTAGTGCCCCCTCTGGGGCCAACGTCCTGACTTTC. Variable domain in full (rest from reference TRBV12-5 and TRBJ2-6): DARVTQTPRHKVTEMGQEVTMRCQPILGHNTVFWYRQTMMQGLELLAYFRNRAPLDDSGMPKDRFSAEMPDATLATLKIQPSEPRDSAVYFCASAPSGANVLTFGAGSRLTVL.

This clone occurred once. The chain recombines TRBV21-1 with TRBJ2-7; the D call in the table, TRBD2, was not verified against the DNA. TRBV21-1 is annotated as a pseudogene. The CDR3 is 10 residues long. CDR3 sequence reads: CASSNNEQYF. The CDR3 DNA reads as TGTGCCAGCAGCAATAACGAGCAGTACTTC.

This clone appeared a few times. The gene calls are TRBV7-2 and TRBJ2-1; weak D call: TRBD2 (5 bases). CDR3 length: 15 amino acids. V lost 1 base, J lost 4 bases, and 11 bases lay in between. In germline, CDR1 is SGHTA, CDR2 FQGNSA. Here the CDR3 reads CASSLGLTGYNEQFF. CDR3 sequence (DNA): TGTGCCAGCAGCTTAGGGTTGACGGGGTACAATGAGCAGTTCTTC.

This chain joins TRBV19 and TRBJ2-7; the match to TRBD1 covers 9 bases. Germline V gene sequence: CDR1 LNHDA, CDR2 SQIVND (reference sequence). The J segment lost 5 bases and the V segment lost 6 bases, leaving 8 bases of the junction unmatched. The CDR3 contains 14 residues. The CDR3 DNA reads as TGTGCCAGTAGCCCAGACAGGGGGTTTGACGAGCAGTACTTC. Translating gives CASSPDRGFDEQYF.